The 14 T cell receptor beta chains presented below share a single source sample, sequenced in a study of blood T cell repertoires in COVID-19. Assay used: immunoSEQ multiplex PCR; TCRdb lists only in-frame clones, some missing. This sample has about 340,000 clones, with roughly 90% found just once. Sequencing was performed on peripheral blood. The receptors originated from a woman aged 55-70 years with COVID-19, enrolled during active disease.

This clone was found a few times. The chain has TRBV7-2 and TRBJ1-2; D perhaps matches TRBD1 (5 bases). V was pared by 5 bases and J by 4 bases, with 14 bases between. Germline CDR1 and CDR2: SGHTA and FQGNSA. This CDR3 is 14 amino acids long. CDR3 protein: CASSESQGLYGYTF. The CDR3, as DNA: TGTGCCAGCAGCGAGTCTCAGGGTCTCTATGGCTACACCTTC.

The chain has TRBV27 and TRBJ2-1; 11 bases map to TRBD2. Germline assignment: CDR1 MNHEY and CDR2 SMNVEV (reference sequence). CDR3 length equals 15 residues. Losses at the gene ends were 7 bases for V and 9 bases for J; bases not matched to a gene: 11. The CDR3 here is CASTIAGGRGGEQFF. The CDR3 DNA sequence: TGTGCCAGCACTATAGCGGGGGGGCGAGGGGGTGAGCAGTTCTTC.

V is TRBV7-9 and J is TRBJ2-2, with 7 bases matching TRBD1. Germline V gives CDR1 SEHNR, CDR2 FQNEAQ (reference sequence). The CDR3 runs to 14 residues. Losses at the gene ends were 5 bases for V and 4 bases for J; bases not matched to a gene: 4. The CDR3 region is CASSRQGSTGELFF. CDR3 nucleotide sequence: TGTGCCAGCAGCCGACAGGGCTCCACCGGGGAGCTGTTTTTT.

This clone was found once. The chain combines TRBV6-6 with TRBJ1-2; the D is unclear. CDR1 and CDR2 from the germline V gene are MNHNY and SVGAGI (reference sequence). The CDR3 contains 13 residues. V shed 2 bases and J shed 7 bases, with 11 bases lying between them. The DNA of the CDR3 is TGTGCCAGCAGTTACGGCCACGATGGTGGCTACACCTTC. Encoded protein: CASSYGHDGGYTF.

The chain couples TRBV28 to TRBJ1-4; maybe TRBD1 (5 bases). Between the trimmed V and J ends, which lost 4 bases and 4 bases, there was a span of 16 bases. The CDR3 has 16 amino acids. CDR1 and CDR2 from the germline V gene are MDHEN and SYDVKM. This chain's CDR3 is CASSSQGMALNEKLFF. The DNA for the CDR3 is TGTGCCAGCAGTTCCCAGGGTATGGCCCTTAATGAAAAACTGTTTTTT.

V usage is TRBV2 and J usage is TRBJ2-7; D perhaps matches TRBD2 (6 bases). Germline CDR1 reads SNHLY; CDR2 reads FYNNEI. Trimming removed 5 bases from V and 6 bases from J, with 11 bases in between. The length of the CDR3 is 12 residues. The CDR3, as DNA: TGTGCCAGCAGTCGACTAGTTGGCGAGCAGTACTTC. Amino acids: CASSRLVGEQYF.

The rearrangement uses TRBV6-2 or TRBV6-3 and TRBJ2-6; weak D call: TRBD2 (8 bases). With 6 bases removed from V and 3 bases from J, the gap between germline ends came to 18 bases. CDR3 length: 17 residues. CDR1 MNHEY and CDR2 SVGEGT come from the germline V gene. The CDR3 protein is CASSPGRGRSGANVLTF. The CDR3 nucleotides are TGTGCCAGCAGCCCCGGGAGGGGGCGAAGTGGGGCCAACGTCCTGACTTTC.

This chain links TRBV3-1 (or the pseudogene TRBV3-2) with TRBJ2-2; 7 bases map to TRBD2. The CDR3 is made up of 16 amino acids. Germline trimming cut 0 bases from V and 3 bases from J; bases unmatched to any gene: 4. Germline values: CDR1 LGHDT, CDR2 YNNKEL (reference sequence). The CDR3 loop is CASSQDGLVHTGELFF. The DNA for the CDR3 is TGTGCCAGCAGCCAAGACGGACTAGTGCACACCGGGGAGCTGTTTTTT.

The V gene is TRBV7-2, the J gene TRBJ2-7, with TRBD1 identical over 7 bases. V shed 4 bases and J 0 bases; nucleotides not matched to a gene: 3. CDR3 length: 14 amino acids. CDR1 is SGHTA and CDR2 is FQGNSA in the germline V gene. The CDR3 here is CASSSDRVSYEQYF. CDR3 DNA: TGTGCCAGCAGCTCCGACAGGGTCTCCTACGAGCAGTACTTC.

The rearrangement links TRBV4-1 to TRBJ1-2, with TRBD1 matching 7 bases. From germline, CDR1 is MGHRA and CDR2 YSYEKL. V was clipped by 3 bases and J by 5 bases; unmatched bases: 9. The CDR3 contains 15 residues. The CDR3 DNA follows: TGCGCCAGCAGCCACCTCGGGACAGAAACTTATGGCTACACCTTC. It specifies CASSHLGTETYGYTF.

V and J are TRBV3-1 (or the pseudogene TRBV3-2) and TRBJ1-1; maybe TRBD1 (6 bases). Germline loops: CDR1 LGHDT, CDR2 YNNKEL (reference sequence). Trimming removed 1 base from V and 2 bases from J, with 14 bases in between. This CDR3 has 16 residues. The CDR3 reads CASSQGWTDINTEAFF. The DNA for the CDR3 is TGTGCCAGCAGCCAAGGCTGGACAGATATTAACACTGAAGCTTTCTTT.

The gene calls are TRBV30 and TRBJ2-4; 15 positions match TRBD2. The V and J ends lost 0 bases and 0 bases, in that order; junction bases with no gene match: 6. This CDR3 is 19 amino acids long. Germline V gives CDR1 GTSNPN, CDR2 SVGIG (reference sequence). DNA for the CDR3: TGTGCCTGGAGTGTACAAAGGACTAGCGGGGGGGGAGCCAAAAACATTCAGTACTTC. Its translation: CAWSVQRTSGGGAKNIQYF.

This chain joins TRBV19 and TRBJ2-7, with 12 bases lining up with TRBD2. J was trimmed by 2 bases and V by 6 bases; bases with no gene match: 2. Germline V lookup: CDR1 LNHDA, CDR2 SQIVND (reference sequence). The CDR3 contains 14 residues. In DNA form, the CDR3 reads TGTGCCAGTAGGCCTAGCGGGGGGGCCTACGAGCAGTACTTC. Translated, it gives CASRPSGGAYEQYF.

J is TRBJ2-3 and V is TRBV7-4, with 14 bases lining up with TRBD2. This CDR3 region has 19 residues. J gave up 3 bases and V 1 base, and 9 bases lay outside the gene matches. The V gene's germline CDR1 is SGHVT and CDR2 SQSDAQ. CDR3 bases: TGTGCCAGCAGCTTAGGTGGTGGACTAGCGGGGGGCGGAACAGATACGCAGTATTTT. Its protein is CASSLGGGLAGGGTDTQYF.